This T cell receptor (beta chain) appears in the sequencing data of a study of T cell responses to AZD1222 COVID-19 vaccine. Looking at the study overall: Pooling of second doses given at about 4 or about 12 weeks was done. Regarding the study as a whole: Unmutated variant regions reportedly attract nearly half of all spike-specific TCRs.

The CDR3 is made up of 17 amino acids. Deletions cut 0 bases from V and 4 bases from J, with 16 bases between. Germline-derived CDR1 and CDR2 are SGHTS and YDEGEE. Measured with immunoSEQ multiplex PCR; TCRdb has only the in-frame clones, and not every one. The sample has some 150,000 clones; less than 90% are singletons. This clone occurred a few times. The antigen is unknown. The source of this sequence is an adult in good health. The rearrangement joins TRBV5-8 to TRBJ2-2; either TRBD1 or TRBD2 may supply D (6 bases each). Source: peripheral blood, taken on day 0 of AZD1222 vaccination. CDR3 sequence (DNA): TGTGCCAGCAGCTTGGTGGGGGGCGCGCGAGCCACCGGGGAGCTGTTTTTT. This encodes CASSLVGGARATGELFF.